These 16 T cell receptor beta chains were sequenced from one sample in a study of T-cell reconstitution after alpha-beta-depleted transplantation in children. Preparation of the TCRbeta library used unique molecular identifiers. TCRdb re-called the PCR reads with MiXCR, one entry per CDR3 protein. This table has hundreds of thousands of distinct CDR3 sequences, more than 20% appearing once. The sample was PBMCs, mostly from graft donor cells, taken 360 days after TCRalphabeta/CD19-depleted stem cell transplant. The receptors were gathered from a female patient aged 2-15 years who had a stem cell transplant for congenital amegakaryocytic thrombocytopenia, so the T cells may come from the graft donor.

This clonotype was seen only a few times. V gene TRBV12-3 or TRBV12-4 combines with J gene TRBJ2-1; unclear D gene. Deletions cut 4 bases from V and 7 bases from J, with 8 bases between. This CDR3 comprises 12 residues. The CDR3 region is CASSSIGNEQFF. CDR3 nucleotide sequence: TGTGCCAGCAGTTCCATTGGGAATGAGCAGTTCTTC.

The CDR3 loop is CSARGFGGGVGELFF. The CDR3 DNA is TGCAGTGCTAGAGGTTTTGGTGGGGGAGTCGGGGAGCTGTTTTTT. The chain has TRBV20-1 and TRBJ2-2; D tentatively fits TRBD1 or TRBD2 (5 bases each). CDR1 is DFQATT, CDR2 SNEGSKA, per germline (reference sequence). This CDR3 contains 15 residues. V lost 1 base and J 7 bases, leaving 16 bases between the germline ends.

This chain connects TRBV7-2 to TRBJ1-1; D is unclear. The CDR3 has 15 residues. V lost 4 bases to trimming and J lost 1 base, with 13 bases between them. The germline V gene encodes CDR1 SGHTA and CDR2 FQGNSA. CDR3 residues: CASSYRHTKNTEAFF. The CDR3 DNA sequence: TGTGCCAGCAGCTACCGACATACGAAGAACACTGAAGCTTTCTTT.

V usage is TRBV12-3 or TRBV12-4 and J usage is TRBJ2-1; TRBD2 matches 12 bases. This CDR3 has 14 amino acids. V lost 6 bases and J lost 5; bases outside the gene matches: 2. This chain's CDR3 is CASRWTSGNNEQFF. The CDR3 coding sequence is TGTGCCAGCAGATGGACTAGCGGGAACAATGAGCAGTTCTTC.

The V gene is TRBV5-1, the J gene TRBJ1-4; D gene unclear. Trimming cost V 4 bases and J 8 bases, with 12 bases left between them. In germline, CDR1 is SGHRS, CDR2 YFSETQ. This CDR3 is 13 amino acids long. The DNA for the CDR3 is TGCGCCAGCAGCCGCACCGGGAGGGAAAAACTGTTTTTT. Encoded protein: CASSRTGREKLFF.

The chain couples TRBV29-1 to TRBJ2-3; the match to TRBD2 covers 7 bases. Germline CDR1 and CDR2: SQVTM and ANQGSEA. V trimming: 6 bases; J trimming: 9 bases; junction bases outside the gene matches: 6. This CDR3 region has 11 residues. CDR3 region: CSVPTSDTQYF. As DNA, the CDR3 is TGCAGCGTCCCTACTAGCGACACGCAGTATTTT.

This clonotype was picked up a small number of times. The chain joins TRBV20-1 to TRBJ1-3; the match to TRBD1 covers 7 bases. CDR3 size: 13 residues. Per germline, CDR1 DFQATT and CDR2 SNEGSKA (reference sequence). The ends lost 4 bases at V and 2 bases at J; junction bases unmatched: 2. CDR3 nucleotides: TGCAGTGCTAACGACAGGGCTGGAAACACCATATATTTT. The encoded protein is CSANDRAGNTIYF.

The chain carries TRBV19 and TRBJ2-1; D gene unclear. Deletions cut 6 bases from V and 6 bases from J, with 12 bases between. Germline assignment: CDR1 LNHDA and CDR2 SQIVND (reference sequence). This CDR3 has 13 residues. In DNA form, the CDR3 reads TGTGCCAGTAGCCAGAGACTGAGCAATGAGCAGTTCTTC. It specifies CASSQRLSNEQFF. Together with reference TRBV19 and TRBJ2-1, the CDR3 gives the full variable domain: DGGITQSPKYLFRKEGQNVTLSCEQNLNHDAMYWYRQDPGQGLRLIYYSQIVNDFQKGDIAEGYSVSREKKESFPLTVTSAQKNPTAFYLCASSQRLSNEQFFGPGTRLTVL.

CDR3 protein: CSARDTTKGAGAEAFF. In DNA, the CDR3 is TGCAGTGCTAGAGATACGACCAAGGGGGCGGGCGCTGAAGCTTTCTTT. V and J are TRBV20-1 and TRBJ1-1; 7 bases align to TRBD1. Germline V gives CDR1 DFQATT, CDR2 SNEGSKA (reference sequence). The CDR3 has 16 residues. V gave up 0 bases and J gave up 6 bases; unmatched junction bases: 13.

This clonotype has a handful of counts. CDR3 region: CASSPQHGELFF. Written as DNA, the CDR3 is TGTGCCAGCAGCCCTCAACACGGGGAGCTGTTTTTT. The V and J genes are TRBV3-1 and TRBJ2-2; no firm D call. The CDR3 is 12 residues long. Germline V gene lookup returns CDR1 LGHDT and CDR2 YNNKEL (reference sequence). V lost 4 bases, J lost 7 bases, and 7 bases lay in between.

V gene TRBV28 combines with J gene TRBJ2-7; TRBD2 aligns across 8 bases. CDR3 size: 14 residues. Trimming at V came to 4 bases and at J to 3 bases, leaving 5 bases not matched to a gene. The germline gives CDR1 MDHEN, CDR2 SYDVKM. The CDR3 loop is CASSSGGENYEQYF. CDR3 nucleotides: TGTGCCAGCAGTTCCGGGGGGGAAAACTACGAGCAGTACTTC.

The sample holds one count of this clonotype. The chain has TRBV20-1 and TRBJ1-2; TRBD1 is a possible D gene (5 bases). This CDR3 contains 17 residues. Trimming took 6 bases from V and 10 from J, leaving 33 bases between them. The germline V gene has CDR1 DFQATT and CDR2 SNEGSKA (reference sequence). CDR3 DNA sequence: TGCAGTGCAACGCAACTTACAGACAGTGGATTTGCTTTTGACTACACCTTC. It is translated as CSATQLTDSGFAFDYTF.

This clonotype was recorded at least ten times. The rearrangement links TRBV4-1 to TRBJ2-2; D uncertain. Germline V CDR1 and CDR2: MGHRA, YSYEKL. Trimming took 3 bases from V and 1 from J, leaving 12 bases between them. The CDR3 runs to 16 residues. The CDR3, as DNA: TGCGCCAGCAGCCAGGCGGCGACGCGGAACACCGGGGAGCTGTTTTTT. It yields the protein CASSQAATRNTGELFF.

This chain uses TRBV20-1 with TRBJ1-6; D not certain. Deletions cut 1 base from V and 0 bases from J, with 13 bases between. Germline loops: CDR1 DFQATT, CDR2 SNEGSKA (reference sequence). This CDR3 contains 17 residues. CDR3 coding DNA: TGCAGTGCTAGAGTAGCGGACTCGAGCTCCTATAATTCACCCCTCCACTTT. Translating gives CSARVADSSSYNSPLHF.

This chain connects TRBV6-1 to TRBJ1-5, with TRBD1 matching over 7 bases. From germline, CDR1 is MNHNS and CDR2 SASEGT. The V segment lost 1 base and the J segment 2 bases; nucleotides outside the gene matches: 8. The CDR3 is made up of 17 amino acids. The CDR3, as DNA: TGTGCCAGCAGTGAAGTGGTGGGTACAGGGGGCAATCAGCCCCAGCATTTT. It translates to CASSEVVGTGGNQPQHF.

The chain carries TRBV12-3 or TRBV12-4 and TRBJ2-1; D unclear. There are 15 residues in the CDR3. Between the trimmed V and J ends, which lost 6 bases and 1 base, there was a span of 13 bases. The CDR3 protein is CASSSAGVSYNEQFF. Here the CDR3 DNA reads TGTGCCAGCAGCTCCGCAGGAGTATCCTACAATGAGCAGTTCTTC.